In this sample, the clone carrying this TCR beta chain turned up many times. Its target is not known. Time point here: persistent/refractory GD, antithyroid drugs over 5 years with positive TRAb. Following extraction of RNA from PBMCs, that RNA was used to make the TCR library. The source of the patients was an endocrinology department in Xi'an, China. The data were obtained in a study of regulatory T cells in long-lasting Graves disease. Study at large: Treatment with antithyroid drugs for over 5 years, together with positive TSH receptor antibodies, meant persistent Graves' disease. General study results and limits: Sharing of public clonotypes was greater in persistent patients (more than 2,500) than in new patients (approximately 940).

Germline V CDR1 and CDR2: MDHEN, SYDVKM. V was clipped by 6 bases and J by 5 bases, with 16 bases between them. The CDR3 totals 14 residues. In building TCR beta libraries, iRepertoire HTBI primers were used together with Arm-PCR of CDR3 regions. TCRdb re-called the multiplex PCR reads through MiXCR, storing one row per CDR3 protein. The profile shows 450,000 or so distinct CDR3 sequences, approximately 22% of them singletons. The material was peripheral blood mononuclear cells (PBMCs), obtained when the disease was refractory, from a patient treated with antithyroid drugs. The sequence was collected from a female donor with Graves disease. The V call is TRBV28, the J call TRBJ1-1, with D possibly TRBD1 on 6 matching bases. The CDR3, as DNA: TGTGCCAGCAGCTCTGGGGCAGGGGATACTGAAGCTTTCTTT. The encoded protein is CASSSGAGDTEAFF. The full variable domain, completed using reference TRBV28 and TRBJ1-1, is DVKVTQSSRYLVKRTGEKVFLECVQDMDHENMFWYRQDPGLGLRLIYFSYDVKMKEKGDIPEGYSVSREKKERFSLILESASTNQTSMYLCASSSGAGDTEAFFGQGTRLTVV.